Shown below are 7 T cell receptor beta chains from a single sample sequenced in a study of monozygotic twins with inflammatory bowel disease. No DNA is given; TCRdb re-called the 5' RACE reads and lists each CDR3 protein once. In total, the table holds roughly 200,000 distinct CDR3 sequences. Sequenced: blood. The receptors come from a human donor with ulcerative colitis or Crohn's disease, or a healthy co-twin of an affected twin (not recorded which).

The chain uses TRBV13 and TRBJ2-1. Germline-derived CDR1 and CDR2 are PRHDT and FYEKMQ (reference sequence). The CDR3 length is 15 residues. The CDR3 loop reads CASSNPKGSYNEQFF. Variable domain in full (rest from reference TRBV13 and TRBJ2-1): AAGVIQSPRHLIKEKRETATLKCYPIPRHDTVYWYQQGPGQDPQFLISFYEKMQSDKGSIPDRFSAQQFSDYHSELNMSSLELGDSALYFCASSNPKGSYNEQFFGPGTRLTVL.

The gene calls are TRBV5-6 and TRBJ1-1; TCRdb names TRBD1, which stays unverified in the absence of DNA. Per germline, CDR1 SGHDT and CDR2 YYEEEE. This CDR3 contains 16 residues. CDR3 loop: CASSLVGGRLNTEAFF.

The chain combines TRBV4-1 with TRBJ2-7; checking the TCRdb D call of TRBD1 is not possible without DNA. The CDR3 extends over 14 amino acids. Germline V gives CDR1 MGHRA, CDR2 YSYEKL. This CDR3 is CASSQTGFSYEQYF.

The rearrangement joins TRBV7-2 to TRBJ1-2; TCRdb gives TRBD1 as the D gene, but with no DNA this cannot be confirmed. From germline, CDR1 is SGHTA and CDR2 FQGNSA. The CDR3 contains 14 residues. The CDR3 sequence is CASRSTGGGGGYTF.

The V call is TRBV7-9, the J call TRBJ1-1. Germline-derived CDR1 and CDR2 are SEHNR and FQNEAQ (reference sequence). CDR3 length: 14 residues. The chain's CDR3 is CASSLVLDISEAFF.

V usage is TRBV7-6 and J usage is TRBJ1-1. CDR1 and CDR2 (germline): SGHVS, FNYEAQ. This CDR3 region has 13 residues. The CDR3 spells CASSFGPRTEAFF.

The chain recombines TRBV6-6 with TRBJ1-1. Germline lookup yields CDR1 MNHNY and CDR2 SVGAGI (reference sequence). CDR3 length: 12 amino acids. This CDR3 reads CASSYSEAEAFF.